Following are 30 T cell receptor beta chains from one sample sequenced in a study of T cells in Graves' hyperthyroidism and ophthalmopathy. There were TCR beta CDR3 regions amplified from RNA transcripts. The HTBI primer set was used in a first-round RT-PCR of the TCR CDR3. MiXCR, applied by TCRdb to the multiplex PCR reads, yields one record per CDR3 protein. The sample shows fewer than 450,000 distinct CDR3 sequences, approximately 14% of them seen only once. Input material: blood. The receptors here all came from a woman aged 55-69 years with Graves' ophthalmopathy.

This clonotype was counted between two and nine times. The CDR3 spells CASSATGTSGIEQYF. The CDR3 coding sequence is TGCGCCAGCAGCGCCACCGGGACTAGCGGGATTGAGCAGTACTTC. The chain carries TRBV5-1 and TRBJ2-7; TRBD2 agrees at 13 bases. This CDR3 is 15 amino acids long. The V segment lost 4 bases and the J segment 7 bases; nucleotides outside the gene matches: 8. The germline V gene encodes CDR1 SGHRS and CDR2 YFSETQ. The whole variable domain, remainder taken from reference TRBV5-1 and TRBJ2-7, is KAGVTQTPRYLIKTRGQQVTLSCSPISGHRSVSWYQQTPGQGLQFLFEYFSETQRNKGNFPGRFSGRQFSNSRSEMNVSTLELGDSALYLCASSATGTSGIEQYFGPGTRLTVT.

This clonotype was observed a handful of times. The gene calls are TRBV5-1 and TRBJ1-4; tentatively, D is TRBD1 (5 bases). Trimming removed 1 base at V and 7 bases at J, with 8 bases between. CDR1 and CDR2 from the germline V gene are SGHRS and YFSETQ. CDR3 length equals 13 residues. CDR3 nucleotide sequence: TGCGCCAGCAGCTTGTGGGACGCTGAAAAACTGTTTTTT. Protein product: CASSLWDAEKLFF.

The sample holds many counts of this clonotype. The chain recombines TRBV28 with TRBJ2-7; 7 nucleotides align to TRBD2. The CDR3 has 15 amino acids. Looked up from germline, CDR1 is MDHEN and CDR2 is SYDVKM. V shed 3 bases and J 2 bases; nucleotides not matched to a gene: 7. CDR3 region: CASSFGRDGAYEQYF. The CDR3 nucleotides read TGTGCCAGCAGTTTTGGGAGGGACGGGGCCTACGAGCAGTACTTC.

This clonotype was observed at least ten times. This chain joins TRBV2 and TRBJ2-3; D may be TRBD2 (5 bases). The CDR3 extends over 14 amino acids. The V gene lost 7 bases and the J gene lost 4 bases, with 15 bases spanning the gap. In germline, CDR1 is SNHLY, CDR2 FYNNEI. The chain's CDR3 is CASKVRAVADTQYF. In DNA, the CDR3 is TGTGCCAGCAAGGTCCGAGCGGTCGCAGATACGCAGTATTTT. Filled out from reference TRBV2 and TRBJ2-3, the complete variable domain reads EPEVTQTPSHQVTQMGQEVILRCVPISNHLYFYWYRQILGQKVEFLVSFYNNEISEKSEIFDDQFSVERPDGSNFTLKIRSTKLEDSAMYFCASKVRAVADTQYFGPGTRLTVL.

This clonotype showed up many times. V usage is TRBV9 and J usage is TRBJ2-3; D perhaps matches TRBD2 (6 bases). The CDR3 extends over 18 amino acids. Germline V gene sequence: CDR1 SGDLS, CDR2 YYNGEE. Trimming removed 4 bases at V and 1 base at J, with 22 bases between. CDR3 DNA sequence: TGTGCCAGCAGCCCACGCCCTCTTCTAGGGGAGGGCACAGATACGCAGTATTTT. Amino acid sequence: CASSPRPLLGEGTDTQYF.

This clonotype was counted a few times. The gene calls are TRBV12-3 or TRBV12-4 and TRBJ1-6; D unclear. Between the trimmed V and J ends, which lost 4 bases and 10 bases, there was a span of 17 bases. This CDR3 has 15 amino acids. The CDR3 is CASSSRARTDSPLHF. The DNA of the CDR3 is TGTGCCAGCAGTTCCCGGGCCAGAACAGACTCACCCCTCCACTTT.

CDR3 loop: CATSDQQGWGTYEQYF. The CDR3 bases are TGTGCCACCAGTGATCAACAGGGTTGGGGAACCTACGAGCAGTACTTC. This chain connects TRBV24-1 to TRBJ2-7; possibly TRBD1 for D (6 bases). The CDR3 is 16 residues long. Trimming removed 3 bases at V and 2 bases at J, with 16 bases between. CDR1 KGHDR and CDR2 SFDVKD come from the germline V gene.

This clonotype was seen ten or more times. The chain is built from TRBV27 and TRBJ2-2; 10 bases align to TRBD2. The CDR3 contains 15 residues. Trimming removed 6 bases from V and 3 bases from J; junction bases left unmatched: 4. Per the germline V gene, CDR1 is MNHEY and CDR2 is SMNVEV (reference sequence). DNA of the CDR3: TGTGCCAGCAGCCTTACTAGCGGGGACACCGGGGAGCTGTTTTTT. Translated: CASSLTSGDTGELFF.

This clonotype occurred many times. The chain combines TRBV5-1 with TRBJ2-7, with 9 bases aligning to TRBD1. From germline, CDR1 is SGHRS and CDR2 YFSETQ. The CDR3 loop spans 14 amino acids. Trimming cost V 4 bases and J 3 bases; bases outside gene matches: 5. The DNA for the CDR3 is TGCGCCAGCAGCCCCAAGACAGGGGGCTACGAGCAGTACTTC. Translated: CASSPKTGGYEQYF.

The chain is built from TRBV7-9 and TRBJ2-7; 9 bases match TRBD1. CDR1 is SEHNR, CDR2 FQNEAQ, per germline (reference sequence). The length of the CDR3 is 15 residues. V lost 6 bases and J lost 3; bases outside the gene matches: 9. The CDR3 sequence: CASSGRQGVRYEQYF. In nucleotides, the CDR3 is TGTGCCAGCAGTGGTAGACAGGGGGTTCGCTACGAGCAGTACTTC.

A few counts support this clonotype. The genes are TRBV6-5 and TRBJ2-1; no firm D call. Germline V lookup: CDR1 MNHEY, CDR2 SVGAGI. The CDR3 has 11 amino acids. The ends were cut back, 0 bases at V and 7 bases at J, with 1 base in the middle. CDR3 nucleotide sequence: TGTGCCAGCAGTTACTCAAATGAGCAGTTCTTC. Its translation: CASSYSNEQFF.

This clonotype was counted ten times or more. The rearrangement links TRBV3-1 to TRBJ1-2, with TRBD1 matching over 7 bases. The CDR3 has 14 amino acids. J gave up 4 bases and V 3 bases, and 5 bases lay outside the gene matches. Germline loops: CDR1 LGHDT, CDR2 YNNKEL (reference sequence). This CDR3 is CASSQTGIVYGYTF. The CDR3 coding sequence is TGTGCCAGCAGCCAGACAGGGATCGTCTATGGCTACACCTTC.

This clonotype was picked up many times. The rearrangement joins TRBV3-1 to TRBJ1-4; D remains ambiguous. The CDR3 is 14 residues long. The V end lost 1 base, the J end lost 4 bases, and 7 bases lay between the germline ends. The germline gives CDR1 LGHDT, CDR2 YNNKEL (reference sequence). The CDR3 loop reads CASSQGAINEKLFF. The CDR3 bases are TGTGCCAGCAGCCAAGGGGCGATTAATGAAAAACTGTTTTTT.

This clonotype was seen only a few times. CDR3 sequence: CSARGRTPDYTGELFF. In DNA form, the CDR3 reads TGCAGTGCTAGAGGGAGGACTCCGGACTACACCGGGGAGCTGTTTTTT. V and J are TRBV20-1 and TRBJ2-2, with D perhaps TRBD2 (5 bases). This CDR3 region has 16 residues. V dropped 1 base and J dropped 3 bases, with 15 bases sitting between them. Germline V gene lookup returns CDR1 DFQATT and CDR2 SNEGSKA (reference sequence).

Turning to this clonotype: A read error may be the cause here, since a much bigger clone is one base away. The V and J genes are TRBV7-2 and TRBJ2-3; tentative D call: TRBD2 (6 bases). The CDR3 extends over 16 amino acids. Per the germline V gene, CDR1 is SGHTA and CDR2 is FQGNSA. The CDR3 sequence is CASSPLPGAITDTRYF. Here the CDR3 DNA reads TGTGCCAGCAGCCCCCTCCCGGGAGCTATCACAGATACGCGGTATTTT.

This clonotype was seen at least ten times. V and J are TRBV28 and TRBJ2-7, with TRBD2 matching 11 bases. Germline V lookup: CDR1 MDHEN, CDR2 SYDVKM. Trimming took 4 bases from V and 2 from J; bases not matched to a gene: 16. The CDR3 has 19 amino acids. In nucleotides, the CDR3 is TGTGCCAGCAGTTCCCGGGATAGCGGGAGGGGATATGGAACCTACGAGCAGTACTTC. This encodes CASSSRDSGRGYGTYEQYF.

This clonotype was recorded a few times. The chain couples TRBV29-1 to TRBJ2-3; no reliable D call. This CDR3 spans 10 amino acids. Germline V CDR1 and CDR2: SQVTM, ANQGSEA. V was shortened by 4 bases and J by 8 bases, with 7 bases between the two germline ends. CDR3 DNA: TGCAGCGTTGCTTGGAGTACGCAGTATTTT. It codes for CSVAWSTQYF.

This clonotype was counted at least ten times. The genes are TRBV12-3 or TRBV12-4 and TRBJ2-7; 9 bases fit TRBD1. There are 16 residues in the CDR3. V shed 5 bases and J 4 bases; nucleotides not matched to a gene: 12. The chain's CDR3 is CASSPLFVTGGYEQYF. The CDR3 DNA follows: TGTGCCAGCAGTCCTCTGTTTGTGACAGGGGGTTACGAGCAGTACTTC.

This clonotype was seen a handful of times. This sequence joins TRBV7-3 and TRBJ2-1; 8 bases align to TRBD2. V was pared by 4 bases and J by 8 bases, with 19 bases of the junction left unmatched. The CDR3 has 18 residues. Germline-derived CDR1 and CDR2 are SGHTA and FQGTGA. The DNA of the CDR3 is TGTGCCAGCAGCTATAAAGGACCTCACGCGGGGGGTTTGGATGAGCAGTTCTTC. Translated, it gives CASSYKGPHAGGLDEQFF.

This clonotype appeared many times. The V and J genes are TRBV6-5 and TRBJ2-1; no clear D gene. Germline V gene data show CDR1 as MNHEY and CDR2 as SVGAGI. V was clipped by 5 bases and J by 0 bases, with 8 bases between them. This CDR3 spans 14 amino acids. DNA of the CDR3: TGTGCCAGCAGTACCTCGAGCTCCTACAATGAGCAGTTCTTC. Amino acids: CASSTSSSYNEQFF.

This clonotype has at least ten counts. CDR3 amino acids: CASSPHTDTQYF. DNA for the CDR3: TGTGCCAGCAGCCCGCACACAGATACGCAGTATTTT. V gene TRBV7-8 combines with J gene TRBJ2-3; D unresolved. This CDR3 has 12 residues. CDR1 is SGHVS and CDR2 is FQNEAQ in the germline V gene. Trimming cost V 5 bases and J 2 bases, with 5 bases left between them.

This clonotype was detected a few times. The chain links TRBV12-3 or TRBV12-4 to TRBJ2-7; D assignment may be TRBD1 or TRBD2 (6 bases each). The CDR3 has 15 amino acids. Trimming shortened V by 3 bases and J by 3 bases, and 15 bases separated the two germline ends. The CDR3 reads CASSFAGHQNYEQYF. CDR3 coding DNA: TGTGCCAGCAGTTTCGCGGGACACCAAAACTACGAGCAGTACTTC.

This clonotype has at least ten counts. The chain recombines TRBV5-1 with TRBJ2-7, with TRBD2 matching over 10 bases. This CDR3 comprises 13 residues. Germline assignment: CDR1 SGHRS and CDR2 YFSETQ. V lost 6 bases to trimming and J lost 7 bases; unmatched junction nucleotides: 7. In nucleotides, the CDR3 is TGCGCCAGCAAGCTAGCGGGAGATTGGGAGCAGTACTTC. Translated, it gives CASKLAGDWEQYF.

In this sample, this clonotype turned up a few times. This chain links TRBV7-8 with TRBJ1-2; D is ambiguous. Per the germline V gene, CDR1 is SGHVS and CDR2 is FQNEAQ. Trimming took off 1 base at V and 7 bases at J, with 13 bases between the two ends. This CDR3 has 14 amino acids. The CDR3 region is CASSLEGSTGGYTF. The CDR3 DNA reads as TGTGCCAGCAGCTTAGAGGGCAGCACGGGTGGCTACACCTTC.

This clonotype appeared a few times. V usage is TRBV20-1 and J usage is TRBJ2-7; no firm D call. This CDR3 has 14 residues. The germline gives CDR1 DFQATT, CDR2 SNEGSKA (reference sequence). V lost 0 bases, J lost 4 bases, and 13 bases lay in between. The CDR3 spells CSARDLRGSYEQYF. As DNA, the CDR3 is TGCAGTGCTAGAGATCTTAGAGGCTCATACGAGCAGTACTTC.

This CDR3 is CASSPTTGGWDTQYF. CDR3 DNA: TGTGCCAGCAGCCCAACCACAGGGGGCTGGGATACGCAGTATTTT. The chain couples TRBV6-1 to TRBJ2-3; 9 nucleotides agree with TRBD1. The J segment lost 6 bases and the V segment lost 6 bases, leaving 10 bases of the junction unmatched. The CDR3 contains 15 residues. Germline CDR1 and CDR2: MNHNS and SASEGT.

The chain is built from TRBV5-5 and TRBJ2-5; 14 bases are a match to TRBD2. Germline V gene sequence: CDR1 SGHKS, CDR2 YYEKEE (reference sequence). This CDR3 region has 17 residues. The trim removed 4 bases at V and 5 bases at J, leaving 10 bases unmatched. The chain's CDR3 is CASSPNGLAGGRETQYF. DNA for the CDR3: TGTGCCAGCAGCCCAAACGGACTAGCGGGAGGTCGCGAGACCCAGTACTTC.

The V call is TRBV24-1, the J call TRBJ2-1; TRBD1 matches at 7 bases. This CDR3 is built from 13 residues. J gave up 16 bases and V 5 bases, and 13 bases lay outside the gene matches. Germline loops: CDR1 KGHDR, CDR2 SFDVKD. The CDR3 nucleotides read TGTGCCACCAGTGCCGGCCCCGACAGGGAAACCTTCTTC. It specifies CATSAGPDRETFF.

The CDR3 is CASSFSGTTNEKLFF. The CDR3 DNA reads TGTGCCAGTAGTTTCTCCGGGACAACTAATGAAAAACTGTTTTTT. The V call is TRBV19, the J call TRBJ1-4; unclear D gene. The CDR3 runs to 15 residues. The V gene lost 5 bases and the J gene lost 0 bases, with 10 bases spanning the gap. Germline CDR1 LNHDA, CDR2 SQIVND (reference sequence). The full variable domain, its missing parts supplied by reference TRBV19 and TRBJ1-4, is DGGITQSPKYLFRKEGQNVTLSCEQNLNHDAMYWYRQDPGQGLRLIYYSQIVNDFQKGDIAEGYSVSREKKESFPLTVTSAQKNPTAFYLCASSFSGTTNEKLFFGSGTQLSVL.

Remarks on this clonotype: With a much larger clone just one base away, this may be a read error. The CDR3 does not end in the conserved phenylalanine or tryptophan, so this is likely a read error. The genes are TRBV6-1 and TRBJ1-1; D is possibly TRBD1 (5 bases). V was trimmed by 5 bases and J by 1 base, leaving 8 bases between them. Per the germline V gene, CDR1 is MNHNS and CDR2 is SASEGT. The CDR3 covers 13 residues. This CDR3 is CASSSQGNTEAFL. CDR3 bases: TGTGCCAGCAGTTCTCAGGGGAACACTGAAGCTTTCCTT.